This T cell receptor (beta chain) was obtained from a study of T cell responses to AZD1222 COVID-19 vaccine. There are 14 residues in the CDR3. Germline CDR1 and CDR2: SGHTA and FQGNSA. Trimming removed 5 bases at V and 4 bases at J, with 15 bases between. The assay was immunoSEQ multiplex PCR, and TCRdb's table has in-frame clones only and misses some. The sample yields around 120,000 clones, over 75% seen once. The specimen comprised peripheral blood, sampled on day 0 of MenACWY control vaccination. The TCR sequence derives from an adult in good health. The gene calls are TRBV7-2 and TRBJ2-7; D possibly corresponds to TRBD1 (6 bases). The CDR3 sequence: CASSIGAGAYEQYF. DNA for the CDR3: TGTGCCAGCAGCATCGGCGCAGGGGCATACGAGCAGTACTTC.